This T cell receptor beta chain was identified in a study of naive and memory T cell subsets. Study-wide points: Over 95% of naive TCR sequences appeared only once after error correction, unlike memory subsets. From naive to CM, EM and EMRA, diversity decreased and Gini increased.

Both TRBC1 and TRBC2 were covered by a beta constant-region primer of two equimolar oligonucleotides. Ligated cDNA was amplified by four rounds of PCR with nested alpha and beta constant-region primers and SP2. TCRdb reanalysed the UMI-ligation and nested PCR reads using MiXCR and keeps one entry per CDR3 protein. This repertoire shows tens of thousands of distinct CDR3 sequences, roughly 18% found once; its top ten account for approximately 3.6%. As concerns this clonotype: Its specificity is not known.

What was sequenced was effector memory CD4+ T cells from blood. Subset defined: effector memory, CD45RA- CD27-. The clonotype originates from a human donor in good health.

For the CDR3, the DNA is TGCGCCAGCAGCCAAACCTTCCAAGAGACCCAGTACTTC. This sequence encodes CASSQTFQETQYF. The V call is TRBV4-1, the J call TRBJ2-5, with D unclear. The germline CDR1 and CDR2 sequences are MGHRA and YSYEKL. This CDR3 is 13 amino acids long. V dropped 2 bases and J dropped 1 base, with 5 bases sitting between them.